What follows is one T cell receptor beta chain and its context. Only a few counts were recorded for this clonotype. Its antigen specificity is not known. Base qualities are missing; no much larger clone stands one base away. Interpreted using the paper, the time point label stands for: sample taken at primary tumor resection. Samples were obtained from roughly 72 patients with early-stage, untreated non-small cell lung cancer from the lung TRACERx cohort. Without any cell sorting, TCR sequencing was performed on whole RNA extracted either from tumor and nontumor lung tissue or from cryopreserved PBMC samples. A patient was chosen for TCR sequencing only when enough RNA was available from at least two tumor regions. A lung pathologist reviewed the tumor and adjacent nontumor lung specimens before the specimens were selected. This sample was taken from a study of spatial heterogeneity in lung cancer (dated by TCRdb to between 2018 and 2021). A note on the overall study: More beta-chain than alpha-chain transcripts were consistently detected, likely reflecting higher beta-chain transcript abundance. A strong correlation was found between TCR transcript counts in tumor regions and a T cell transcriptional module score from matched bulk RNA-seq. In the raw uncorrected reads, each unique combination of TCR and UMI appeared more than ten times on average. In non-small cell lung cancer, the study made a quantitative comparison of TCR alpha and beta repertoires among multiple tumor regions, matched nontumor lung and blood. Nonsynonymous mutation counts, determined by whole-exome sequencing of tumor tissue, were related to TCR repertoire features. At surgery, roughly 220 tumor regions, approximately 64 matched nontumor lung samples and more than 50 PBMC samples were TCR-sequenced for both alpha and beta chains.

Library creation used 5' RACE. Data came from a NextSeq 500. In the TCR library protocol, a unique molecular identifier was attached to each TCR cDNA molecule so that PCR and sequencing errors could be corrected. On the authors' methods: TCR identification, UMI-based error correction and CDR3 extraction were all carried out with Decombinator tools. Expanded TCRs were defined as those above a frequency of 2 per 1,000, corresponding to the top 1% of the tumor frequency distribution. Expanded tumor TCRs statistically deemed absent (corrected P<0.05) from at least one tumor region were classed as regional, and all other expanded tumor TCRs were classed as ubiquitous. Renyi diversity was computed with the R vegan package after each repertoire had been subsampled 100 times to 5,000 TCRs. To build CDR3 similarity networks, amino acid triplet string-kernel similarity was used, and CDR3s were connected when their pairwise similarity was above 0.82. The raw public reads went through TCRdb reprocessing: fastp at Q25, MiXCR clone calling, in-frame beta chains kept. One record per CDR3 amino acid sequence lists the most common genes and DNA. TCRdb's processing, not the authors', yielded these V and J calls. This sample lists about 100,000 distinct CDR3 sequences; approximately 4.7% were detected once. Together, the top ten hold 20% to 25% of the sample.

Beyond this particular receptor, the publication reports: A correlation was observed between the number of expanded intratumoral alpha and beta TCRs and the tumor nonsynonymous mutation count. Counts of ubiquitous and regional expanded TCRs correlated with counts of ubiquitous and regional nonsynonymous mutations, respectively. TCR-seq was estimated to cover only 6.5% to 9% of tumor T cells for alpha chains and about 13% for beta chains. Additional single-cell paired TCR alpha and beta sequencing was considered necessary to confirm, at a functional level, the hypothesis that regional TCRs recognize regional mutations.

The CDR3 measures 13 amino acids from cysteine to phenylalanine. The kept DNA is CDR3 alone, 39 bases in frame from the first base. The germline V gene provides CDR1 MDHEN and CDR2 SYDVKM. The trim is 6 bases for V and 7 bases for J, with a gap of 12 bases between the germline ends. The source was lung tumor tissue, collected at surgery. The sequence derives from a male donor with early-stage non-small cell lung cancer. The chain couples TRBV28 to TRBJ1-4, with TRBD1 perhaps the D gene, on 6 matching bases. Here the CDR3 is given as CASRGGASEKLFF. The nucleotide sequence reads TGTGCCAGCAGGGGGGGCGCCAGTGAAAAACTGTTTTTT.